This TCR beta chain came from a study of blood T cell repertoires in COVID-19. At the level of the study: COVID-19 samples, acute and convalescent, were from the United States, Italy and Spain. PBMCs, B-cell-depleted T cells, or T cells provided the cDNA or gDNA that made up the material.

Germline V gene data show CDR1 as MNHNY and CDR2 as SVGAGI (reference sequence). The CDR3 totals 14 residues. Deletions cut 0 bases from V and 1 base from J, with 6 bases between. This clone was observed a few times. Under the authors' procedure: The assay estimated nucleated cells by amplifying reference gene primers. Clones were sequenced by immunoSEQ multiplex PCR, and TCRdb holds only the in-frame ones, with some missing. V and J calls and clone size are those listed in that table; D and trimming were worked out from the DNA. The data contain tens of thousands of clones, about nine tenths of them singletons.

The receptor was isolated from a human donor in a cohort sampled during active COVID-19. Sequencing used peripheral blood. The V gene is TRBV6-6, the J gene TRBJ1-1, with D possibly being TRBD1 (5 bases). This CDR3 reads CASSYSGGNTEAFF. CDR3 in DNA: TGTGCCAGCAGTTACTCGGGGGGGAACACTGAAGCTTTCTTT.